One sample yielded the 8 T cell receptor beta chains listed below, sequenced in a study of beta chain features in type 1 diabetes. The whole isolated RNA underwent reverse transcription, so sequencing captured expressed TCRB transcripts. Clones were read by immunoSEQ multiplex PCR, and TCRdb kept only the in-frame ones, dropping some. The sample comprises around 200,000 clones, approximately 13% of which are singletons, and 0.62% rests with the top ten. The sample was central memory CD4+ T cells from blood. The receptors derive from a woman younger than 35 in good health.

The J gene is TRBJ2-5, the V gene TRBV28, with 12 bases aligning to TRBD1. V was clipped by 5 bases and J by 5 bases; unmatched bases: 12. The germline V gene encodes CDR1 MDHEN and CDR2 SYDVKM. The CDR3 spans 17 residues. The CDR3 region has the DNA TGTGCCAGCAGTCTCTCACCCGGGACAGGGGGCAGTGAGACCCAGTACTTC. The encoded protein is CASSLSPGTGGSETQYF.

This CDR3 is CASSSDSIDGYTF. In DNA, the CDR3 is TGTGCCAGCAGCTCGGACAGTATCGATGGCTACACCTTC. The rearrangement uses TRBV7-3 and TRBJ1-2; a weak D match, TRBD1 (6 bases). The CDR3 is 13 amino acids. V was pared by 4 bases and J by 6 bases, with 12 bases between. Germline CDR1 is SGHTA and CDR2 is FQGTGA.

V is TRBV7-9 and J is TRBJ2-1; D may be TRBD2 (6 bases). The CDR3 contains 14 residues. CDR1 and CDR2 (germline): SEHNR, FQNEAQ (reference sequence). V lost 1 base to trimming and J lost 15 bases, with 19 bases between them. The CDR3 DNA follows: TGTGCCAGCAGCTTAGAAAGCGCGGGGAGAAAGCCGTTCTTC. This codes for CASSLESAGRKPFF.

The chain recombines TRBV19 with TRBJ2-1, with a tentative D call TRBD2 (5 bases). Trimming pared 8 bases from V and 5 bases from J, leaving 10 bases between. The CDR3 has 12 amino acids. Germline-derived CDR1 and CDR2 are LNHDA and SQIVND (reference sequence). CDR3 sequence: CASGLVNNEQFF. The CDR3 bases are TGTGCCAGTGGACTGGTAAACAATGAGCAGTTCTTC.

V is TRBV29-1 and J is TRBJ2-5; 8 bases fit TRBD2. This CDR3 contains 18 residues. V was clipped by 4 bases and J by 0 bases; unmatched bases: 16. Germline V gene sequence: CDR1 SQVTM, CDR2 ANQGSEA. CDR3 nucleotide sequence: TGCAGCGTTGCGGGGCTAGCGGGTTCCAAAAACTACCAAGAGACCCAGTACTTC. Its translation: CSVAGLAGSKNYQETQYF.

This chain uses TRBV7-2 with TRBJ2-1; 15 bases are a match to TRBD2. In germline, CDR1 is SGHTA, CDR2 FQGNSA. CDR3 size: 15 residues. V lost 4 bases to trimming and J lost 7 bases; unmatched junction nucleotides: 2. CDR3 in DNA: TGTGCCAGCAGCTGGACTAGCGGGAGGGGGAATGAGCAGTTCTTC. It specifies CASSWTSGRGNEQFF.

V is TRBV2 and J is TRBJ1-2; 7 bases fit TRBD1. V trimming: 8 bases; J trimming: 2 bases; junction bases outside the gene matches: 2. This CDR3 contains 12 residues. Germline loops: CDR1 SNHLY, CDR2 FYNNEI. CDR3 protein: CASSGQNYGYTF. As DNA, the CDR3 is TGTGCCAGCTCGGGACAGAACTATGGCTACACCTTC.

The chain couples TRBV30 to TRBJ2-7; 7 bases match TRBD2. The V gene end was trimmed by 4 bases and the J gene end by 6 bases; junction bases not matched to a gene: 6. Germline-derived CDR1 and CDR2 are GTSNPN and SVGIG (reference sequence). The CDR3 is 12 residues long. For the CDR3, the DNA is TGTGCCTGGACGGCGGGAGTGGGCGAGCAGTACTTC. Its protein product is CAWTAGVGEQYF.